These 23 T cell receptor beta chains share one sample of origin, sequenced in a study of CD8+CD57+ T cells in acquired aplastic anemia. Profiles of TCR beta VDJ and CDR3 were generated from a genomic DNA template. Each CDR3 protein gets one entry after TCRdb re-called the reads with MiXCR. The sample consists of roughly 63,000 distinct CDR3 sequences, around half of them appearing once. The specimen sequenced was sorted CD4+, CD8+, or CD8+CD57+ T cells (not recorded which) from PBMCs. The origin of the receptors is a human donor in good health, serving as a control.

This clonotype showed up just a few times. The chain carries TRBV19 and TRBJ2-7; 7 bases line up with TRBD2. The germline V gene encodes CDR1 LNHDA and CDR2 SQIVND (reference sequence). V gave up 5 bases and J gave up 1 base; unmatched junction bases: 17. CDR3 length: 18 amino acids. CDR3 in amino acids: CASSEAGLNIPASYEQYF. The DNA of the CDR3 is TGTGCCAGTAGTGAAGCGGGGTTGAACATACCTGCATCCTACGAGCAGTACTTC.

The rearrangement joins TRBV2 to TRBJ2-1; 8 bases fit TRBD2. V lost 2 bases, J lost 10 bases, and 10 bases stayed unmatched. In germline, CDR1 is SNHLY, CDR2 FYNNEI. CDR3 length equals 15 residues. In DNA form, the CDR3 reads TGTGCCAGCAGTGAATCATGGAGCGGGGGAACGGAGCAGTTCTTC. It is translated as CASSESWSGGTEQFF.

This rearrangement joins TRBV7-8 to TRBJ2-5; D remains ambiguous. CDR3 length: 13 amino acids. Looked up from germline, CDR1 is SGHVS and CDR2 is FQNEAQ. Trimming took off 3 bases at V and 4 bases at J, with 9 bases between the two ends. In DNA form, the CDR3 reads TGTGCCAGCAGCTTGAAGGACGGAGAGACCCAGTACTTC. This codes for CASSLKDGETQYF.

A single count supports this clonotype. One junction end does not reproduce the germline sequence, and a read error may be involved. The chain recombines TRBV19 with TRBJ2-1; D is unresolved. The germline V gene encodes CDR1 LNHDA and CDR2 SQIVND (reference sequence). CDR3 size: 13 residues. CDR3 sequence (DNA): TGCGCCAGTAGTATGGGCCCTAACAATGGGCAGTTCTTC. It yields the protein CASSMGPNNGQFF.

V is TRBV6-1 and J is TRBJ2-7; D may match TRBD1 or TRBD2 (7 bases each). This CDR3 region has 14 residues. V lost 7 bases to trimming and J lost 0 bases, with 13 bases between them. Germline-derived CDR1 and CDR2 are MNHNS and SASEGT. Here the CDR3 DNA reads TGTGCCAGCAAGCCCAGGGGGGGCTCCTACGAGCAGTACTTC. This codes for CASKPRGGSYEQYF.

Comment on this clonotype: One junction end disagrees with the germline gene, perhaps due to a read error. This sequence joins TRBV4-1 and TRBJ1-3; D perhaps matches TRBD1 (6 bases). The germline V gene encodes CDR1 MGHRA and CDR2 YSYEKL. The CDR3 is 19 amino acids. As DNA, the CDR3 is TGCGCCAGCGGCCAATCCGGGGGCAGGGGATATAACTCTGGAAACACCATATATTTT. Translated: CASGQSGGRGYNSGNTIYF.

This clonotype is a singleton in its sample. The CDR3 nucleotides read TGCGCCAGCAGCCTCTTGGGGGGATCATACTACGAGCAGTACTTC. Translation: CASSLLGGSYYEQYF. The genes are TRBV4-3 and TRBJ2-7; TRBD2 is a possible D gene (6 bases). Germline CDR1 reads LGHNA; CDR2 reads YSLEER. V gave up 4 bases and J gave up 3 bases, with 16 bases separating them. This CDR3 is built from 15 residues.

The chain has TRBV25-1 and TRBJ1-2, with 7 bases aligning to TRBD1. CDR1 MGHDK and CDR2 SYGVNS come from the germline V gene. V was clipped by 6 bases and J by 4 bases; unmatched bases: 11. This CDR3 region has 15 residues. The CDR3, as DNA: TGTGCCAGCAGCCCCCGACAGGGATGGAGCTATGGCTACACCTTC. Its protein product is CASSPRQGWSYGYTF.

The V and J genes are TRBV3-1 and TRBJ1-6; D is unclear. The CDR3 consists of 20 residues. Germline V CDR1 and CDR2: LGHDT, YNNKEL (reference sequence). The V gene lost 0 bases and the J gene lost 8 bases, with 26 bases spanning the gap. CDR3 nucleotide sequence: TGTGCCAGCAGCCAAGATCTAGGGCAGCTACACACTCAAAACGATTCACCCCTCCACTTT. Translation: CASSQDLGQLHTQNDSPLHF.

There are many counts of this clonotype. The genes are TRBV12-3 or TRBV12-4 and TRBJ1-1; D gene unclear. CDR3 length: 14 amino acids. The V end lost 6 bases, the J end lost 0 bases, and 11 bases lay between the germline ends. The CDR3 DNA reads TGTGCCAGCAGCTTAACTGGTATGAACACTGAAGCTTTCTTT. Protein product: CASSLTGMNTEAFF.

To note about this clonotype: A much larger clone is a single base away; this may be a read error. The rearrangement joins TRBV4-2 to TRBJ2-3, with no clear D. The CDR3 contains 15 residues. Germline V gives CDR1 LGHNA, CDR2 YNFKEQ. CDR3 protein: CASSQDYSYTDMQYF. Here the CDR3 DNA reads TGTGCCAGCAGCCAAGATTACTCATACACAGATATGCAGTATTTT.

The chain is built from TRBV7-3 and TRBJ2-7, with D unclear. Deletions cut 4 bases from V and 3 bases from J, with 10 bases between. The CDR3 spans 13 residues. Germline loops: CDR1 SGHTA, CDR2 FQGTGA. The CDR3 DNA reads TGTGCCAGCAGCTCTGAGGTGGGCTACGAGCAGTACTTC. Translated, it gives CASSSEVGYEQYF.

This clonotype was picked up many times. The rearrangement uses TRBV9 and TRBJ2-7, with no clear D. There are 15 residues in the CDR3. CDR1 and CDR2 from the germline V gene are SGDLS and YYNGEE. The V end was cut by 4 bases, the J end by 0 bases, with 14 bases between. The CDR3 protein is CASSPFDTDSYEQYF. The CDR3 DNA sequence: TGTGCCAGCAGCCCCTTTGACACCGACTCCTACGAGCAGTACTTC.

This clonotype appeared a single time. V gene TRBV7-2 combines with J gene TRBJ1-2; TRBD1 might be the D (5 bases). Trimming left V 2 bases short and J 4 bases short, with 11 bases between. The CDR3 runs 14 residues. Germline values: CDR1 SGHTA, CDR2 FQGNSA. This chain's CDR3 is CASSLSGLGYGYTF. CDR3 bases: TGTGCCAGCAGCTTATCAGGGTTAGGCTATGGCTACACCTTC.

As to this clonotype: An end of the junction differs from the germline gene, which may be a read error. The chain carries TRBV19 and TRBJ2-6, with D tentatively TRBD1 (5 bases). The CDR3 covers 12 residues. CDR1 is LNHDA, CDR2 SQIVND, per germline (reference sequence). CDR3 coding DNA: TGTGCCAGCAAGGCTGGGGCCAACGTCCCGACTTTC. Its translation is CASKAGANVPTF. Drawing the rest from reference TRBV19 and TRBJ2-6, the complete variable domain is DGGITQSPKYLFRKEGQNVTLSCEQNLNHDAMYWYRQDPGQGLRLIYYSQIVNDFQKGDIAEGYSVSREKKESFPLTVTSAQKNPTAFYLCASKAGANVPTFGAGSRLTVL.

At least ten counts were recorded for this clonotype. The rearrangement links TRBV20-1 to TRBJ2-3; maybe TRBD1 (6 bases). The V end lost 5 bases, the J end lost 0 bases, and 18 bases lay between the germline ends. The length of the CDR3 is 16 residues. CDR1 and CDR2 from the germline V gene are DFQATT and SNEGSKA (reference sequence). The CDR3 protein is CSAGCGQRISTDTQYF. The CDR3 nucleotides are TGCAGTGCTGGTTGCGGACAGAGAATAAGCACAGATACGCAGTATTTT.

V gene TRBV24-1 combines with J gene TRBJ2-1, with a weak D call TRBD2 (7 bases). The V end was cut by 3 bases, the J end by 8 bases, with 13 bases between. Germline-derived CDR1 and CDR2 are KGHDR and SFDVKD. CDR3 length equals 14 residues. CDR3 in DNA: TGTGCCACCAGTGATAGGCCGGGGGGCTATGAGCAGTTCTTC. Translation: CATSDRPGGYEQFF.

The V call is TRBV2, the J call TRBJ1-2; D not resolved. There are 12 residues in the CDR3. V was pared by 7 bases and J by 1 base, with 7 bases between. Germline values: CDR1 SNHLY, CDR2 FYNNEI. Written as DNA, the CDR3 is TGTGCCAGCATCGTGGTTAACTATGGCTACACCTTC. This codes for CASIVVNYGYTF.

The chain's CDR3 is CASSTNEKLFF. Here the CDR3 DNA reads TGTGCCAGCAGTACTAATGAAAAACTGTTTTTT. V is TRBV2 and J is TRBJ1-4; D remains unclear. The germline V gene has CDR1 SNHLY and CDR2 FYNNEI. The length of the CDR3 is 11 residues. V was clipped by 5 bases and J by 2 bases, with 0 bases between them.

With regard to this clonotype: One end of the junction varies from germline; a read error may be responsible. The chain employs TRBV12-3 or TRBV12-4 and TRBJ2-7; 7 bases align to TRBD2. This CDR3 has 14 residues. CDR3: CASRLGEGEGEQYF. CDR3 DNA: TGTGCCAGCAGATTAGGGGAGGGAGAGGGCGAGCAGTACTTC.

To note about this clonotype: A much larger clone differs by one base, so this may be a read error. V gene TRBV3-1 combines with J gene TRBJ1-2, with 7 nucleotides matching TRBD1. The CDR3 has 19 residues. CDR1 is LGHDT and CDR2 is YNNKEL in the germline V gene (reference sequence). This CDR3 reads CASSQADRTLLTWGYGCTF. CDR3 sequence (DNA): TGTGCCAGCAGCCAAGCGGACAGGACTCTCCTCACTTGGGGCTATGGCTGCACCTTC.

This clonotype was observed many times. This chain links TRBV19 with TRBJ2-7; D perhaps matches TRBD1 (6 bases). V lost 8 bases and J 0 bases, leaving 20 bases between the germline ends. Germline V CDR1 and CDR2: LNHDA, SQIVND (reference sequence). The CDR3 runs to 16 residues. The DNA of the CDR3 is TGTGCCAGTGCCGCCTTCGGGACATTGAGCTCCTACGAGCAGTACTTC. The encoded protein is CASAAFGTLSSYEQYF.

The V call is TRBV7-9, the J call TRBJ2-3; D gene unclear. This CDR3 has 14 residues. CDR1 and CDR2 (germline): SEHNR, FQNEAQ (reference sequence). Between the trimmed V and J ends, which lost 5 bases and 5 bases, there was a span of 14 bases. This CDR3 reads CASSHGSFGDTQYF. The CDR3 DNA is TGTGCCAGCAGCCACGGTAGTTTCGGAGATACGCAGTATTTT.